In this sample, the clone carrying this T cell receptor beta chain turned up many times. The data originate from a study of T-cell reconstitution after alpha-beta-depleted transplantation in children. CDR1 SGHRS and CDR2 YFSETQ come from the germline V gene. The CDR3 has 18 residues. The J segment lost 4 bases and the V segment lost 5 bases, leaving 12 bases of the junction unmatched. TCRbeta library construction was performed incorporating unique molecular identifiers. TCRdb reprocessed the PCR reads with MiXCR, giving one entry per CDR3 protein. The repertoire holds 450,000 to 550,000 distinct CDR3 sequences, 11% seen once, with 14% in the top ten.

The V and J genes are TRBV5-1 and TRBJ2-1, with 13 bases matching TRBD2. This TCR came from a female patient aged 2 to 10 who had a stem cell transplant for aplastic anemia, so the T cells may come from the graft donor. The sample consisted of PBMCs, mostly from graft donor cells, taken 180 days after TCRalphabeta/CD19-depleted stem cell transplant. In DNA form, the CDR3 reads TGCGCCAGCAGACACGGGACTAGCGGGATCGACTTTTACAATGAGCAGTTCTTC. Translation gives CASRHGTSGIDFYNEQFF.